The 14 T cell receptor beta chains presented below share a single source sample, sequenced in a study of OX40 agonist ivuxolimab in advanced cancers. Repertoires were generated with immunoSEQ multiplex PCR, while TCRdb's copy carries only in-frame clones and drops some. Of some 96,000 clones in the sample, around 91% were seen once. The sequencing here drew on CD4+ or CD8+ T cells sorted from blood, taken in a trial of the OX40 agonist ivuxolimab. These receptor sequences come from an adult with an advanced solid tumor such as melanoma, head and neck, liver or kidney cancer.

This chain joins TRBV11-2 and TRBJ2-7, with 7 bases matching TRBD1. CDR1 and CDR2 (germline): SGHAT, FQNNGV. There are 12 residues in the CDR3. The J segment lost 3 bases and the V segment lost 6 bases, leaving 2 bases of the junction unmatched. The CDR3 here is CASRGDSYEQYF. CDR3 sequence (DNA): TGTGCCAGCAGGGGGGACAGCTACGAGCAGTACTTC.

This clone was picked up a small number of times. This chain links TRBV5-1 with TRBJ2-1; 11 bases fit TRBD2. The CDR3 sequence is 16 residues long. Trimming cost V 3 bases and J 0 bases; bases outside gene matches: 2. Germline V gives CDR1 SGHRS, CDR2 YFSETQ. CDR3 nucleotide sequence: TGCGCCAGCAGCTATACTAGCGGGAGCTCCTACAATGAGCAGTTCTTC. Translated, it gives CASSYTSGSSYNEQFF.

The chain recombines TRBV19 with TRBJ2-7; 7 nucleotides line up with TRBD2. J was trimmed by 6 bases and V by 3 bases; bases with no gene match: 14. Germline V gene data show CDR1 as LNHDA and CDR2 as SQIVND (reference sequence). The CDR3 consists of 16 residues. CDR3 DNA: TGTGCCAGTAGTATCCTAGGGAGGGAAGGTTTTTCCGAGCAGTACTTC. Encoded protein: CASSILGREGFSEQYF.

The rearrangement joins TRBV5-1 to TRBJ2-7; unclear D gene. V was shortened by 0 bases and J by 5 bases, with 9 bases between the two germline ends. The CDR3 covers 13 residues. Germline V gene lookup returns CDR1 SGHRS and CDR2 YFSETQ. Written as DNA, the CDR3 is TGCGCCAGCAGCTTGGACGGGCGCGACGAGCAGTACTTC. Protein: CASSLDGRDEQYF. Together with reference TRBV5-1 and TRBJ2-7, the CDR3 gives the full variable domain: KAGVTQTPRYLIKTRGQQVTLSCSPISGHRSVSWYQQTPGQGLQFLFEYFSETQRNKGNFPGRFSGRQFSNSRSEMNVSTLELGDSALYLCASSLDGRDEQYFGPGTRLTVT.

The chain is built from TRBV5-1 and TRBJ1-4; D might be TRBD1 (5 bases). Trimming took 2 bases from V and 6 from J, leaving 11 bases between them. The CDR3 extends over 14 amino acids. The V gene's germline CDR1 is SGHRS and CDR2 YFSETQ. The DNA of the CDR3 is TGCGCCAGCAGCTTCCGGGACGGAGATGAAAAACTGTTTTTT. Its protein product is CASSFRDGDEKLFF.

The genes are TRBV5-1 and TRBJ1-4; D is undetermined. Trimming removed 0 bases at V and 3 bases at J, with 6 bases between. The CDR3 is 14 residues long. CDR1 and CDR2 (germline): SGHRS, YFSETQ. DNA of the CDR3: TGCGCCAGCAGCTTGGATGGGCCTAATGAAAAACTGTTTTTT. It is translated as CASSLDGPNEKLFF. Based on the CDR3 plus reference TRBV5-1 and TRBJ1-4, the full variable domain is KAGVTQTPRYLIKTRGQQVTLSCSPISGHRSVSWYQQTPGQGLQFLFEYFSETQRNKGNFPGRFSGRQFSNSRSEMNVSTLELGDSALYLCASSLDGPNEKLFFGSGTQLSVL.

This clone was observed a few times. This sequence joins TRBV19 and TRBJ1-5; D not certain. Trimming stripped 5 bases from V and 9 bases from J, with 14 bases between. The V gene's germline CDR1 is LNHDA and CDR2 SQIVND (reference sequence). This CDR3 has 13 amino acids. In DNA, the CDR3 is TGTGCCAGTAGTGTGATAGCCCTTTCGCCCCAGCATTTT. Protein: CASSVIALSPQHF.

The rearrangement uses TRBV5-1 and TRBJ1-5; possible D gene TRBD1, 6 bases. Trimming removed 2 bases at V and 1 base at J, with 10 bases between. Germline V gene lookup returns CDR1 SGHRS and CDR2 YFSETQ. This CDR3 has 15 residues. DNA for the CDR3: TGCGCCAGCAGCTTAGGGGGGTTGAGCAATCAGCCCCAGCATTTT. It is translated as CASSLGGLSNQPQHF. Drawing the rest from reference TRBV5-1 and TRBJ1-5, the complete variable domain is KAGVTQTPRYLIKTRGQQVTLSCSPISGHRSVSWYQQTPGQGLQFLFEYFSETQRNKGNFPGRFSGRQFSNSRSEMNVSTLELGDSALYLCASSLGGLSNQPQHFGDGTRLSIL.

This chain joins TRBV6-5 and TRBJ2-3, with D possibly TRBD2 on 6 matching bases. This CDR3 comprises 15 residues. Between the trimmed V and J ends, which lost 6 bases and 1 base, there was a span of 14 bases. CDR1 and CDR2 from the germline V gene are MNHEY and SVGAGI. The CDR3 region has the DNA TGTGCCAGCAGGGGACTCTCTTCCGGCACAGATACGCAGTATTTT. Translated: CASRGLSSGTDTQYF.

CDR3 sequence: CASSPGGGFGEQYF. In DNA, the CDR3 is TGTGCCAGCAGCCCCGGGGGCGGCTTCGGCGAGCAGTACTTC. The gene calls are TRBV7-7 and TRBJ2-7; tentatively, D is TRBD1 or TRBD2 (6 bases each). Germline CDR1 is SSHAT and CDR2 is FNYEAQ (reference sequence). The CDR3 is 14 amino acids. V was trimmed by 5 bases and J by 6 bases, leaving 17 bases between them.

CDR3 bases: TGTGCCAGCAGACCCGGAACAGGGCGCTACGAGCAGTACTTC. It encodes CASRPGTGRYEQYF. The chain has TRBV5-4 and TRBJ2-7; TRBD1 might be the D (6 bases). The germline V gene has CDR1 SGHNT and CDR2 YYREEE (reference sequence). This CDR3 comprises 14 residues. Trimming pared 5 bases from V and 3 bases from J, leaving 15 bases between.

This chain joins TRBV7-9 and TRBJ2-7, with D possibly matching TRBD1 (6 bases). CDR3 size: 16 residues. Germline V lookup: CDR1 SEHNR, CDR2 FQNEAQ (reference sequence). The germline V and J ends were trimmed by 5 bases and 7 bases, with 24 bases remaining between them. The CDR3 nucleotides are TGTGCCAGCAGCGTCGGACAGAATCAGGGACAAGAAGAGCAGTACTTC. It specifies CASSVGQNQGQEEQYF.

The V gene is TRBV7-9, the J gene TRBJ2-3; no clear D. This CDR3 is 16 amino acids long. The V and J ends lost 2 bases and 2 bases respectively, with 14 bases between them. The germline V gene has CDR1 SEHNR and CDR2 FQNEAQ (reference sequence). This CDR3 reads CASSLMVGEHTDTQYF. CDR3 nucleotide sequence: TGTGCCAGCAGCTTAATGGTAGGAGAGCACACAGATACGCAGTATTTT.

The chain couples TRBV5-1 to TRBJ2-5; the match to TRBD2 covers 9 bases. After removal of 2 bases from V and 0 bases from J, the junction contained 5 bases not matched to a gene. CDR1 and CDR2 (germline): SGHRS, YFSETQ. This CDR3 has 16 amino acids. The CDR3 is CASSFAASGNQETQYF. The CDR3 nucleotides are TGCGCCAGCAGCTTCGCGGCTAGCGGGAACCAAGAGACCCAGTACTTC.